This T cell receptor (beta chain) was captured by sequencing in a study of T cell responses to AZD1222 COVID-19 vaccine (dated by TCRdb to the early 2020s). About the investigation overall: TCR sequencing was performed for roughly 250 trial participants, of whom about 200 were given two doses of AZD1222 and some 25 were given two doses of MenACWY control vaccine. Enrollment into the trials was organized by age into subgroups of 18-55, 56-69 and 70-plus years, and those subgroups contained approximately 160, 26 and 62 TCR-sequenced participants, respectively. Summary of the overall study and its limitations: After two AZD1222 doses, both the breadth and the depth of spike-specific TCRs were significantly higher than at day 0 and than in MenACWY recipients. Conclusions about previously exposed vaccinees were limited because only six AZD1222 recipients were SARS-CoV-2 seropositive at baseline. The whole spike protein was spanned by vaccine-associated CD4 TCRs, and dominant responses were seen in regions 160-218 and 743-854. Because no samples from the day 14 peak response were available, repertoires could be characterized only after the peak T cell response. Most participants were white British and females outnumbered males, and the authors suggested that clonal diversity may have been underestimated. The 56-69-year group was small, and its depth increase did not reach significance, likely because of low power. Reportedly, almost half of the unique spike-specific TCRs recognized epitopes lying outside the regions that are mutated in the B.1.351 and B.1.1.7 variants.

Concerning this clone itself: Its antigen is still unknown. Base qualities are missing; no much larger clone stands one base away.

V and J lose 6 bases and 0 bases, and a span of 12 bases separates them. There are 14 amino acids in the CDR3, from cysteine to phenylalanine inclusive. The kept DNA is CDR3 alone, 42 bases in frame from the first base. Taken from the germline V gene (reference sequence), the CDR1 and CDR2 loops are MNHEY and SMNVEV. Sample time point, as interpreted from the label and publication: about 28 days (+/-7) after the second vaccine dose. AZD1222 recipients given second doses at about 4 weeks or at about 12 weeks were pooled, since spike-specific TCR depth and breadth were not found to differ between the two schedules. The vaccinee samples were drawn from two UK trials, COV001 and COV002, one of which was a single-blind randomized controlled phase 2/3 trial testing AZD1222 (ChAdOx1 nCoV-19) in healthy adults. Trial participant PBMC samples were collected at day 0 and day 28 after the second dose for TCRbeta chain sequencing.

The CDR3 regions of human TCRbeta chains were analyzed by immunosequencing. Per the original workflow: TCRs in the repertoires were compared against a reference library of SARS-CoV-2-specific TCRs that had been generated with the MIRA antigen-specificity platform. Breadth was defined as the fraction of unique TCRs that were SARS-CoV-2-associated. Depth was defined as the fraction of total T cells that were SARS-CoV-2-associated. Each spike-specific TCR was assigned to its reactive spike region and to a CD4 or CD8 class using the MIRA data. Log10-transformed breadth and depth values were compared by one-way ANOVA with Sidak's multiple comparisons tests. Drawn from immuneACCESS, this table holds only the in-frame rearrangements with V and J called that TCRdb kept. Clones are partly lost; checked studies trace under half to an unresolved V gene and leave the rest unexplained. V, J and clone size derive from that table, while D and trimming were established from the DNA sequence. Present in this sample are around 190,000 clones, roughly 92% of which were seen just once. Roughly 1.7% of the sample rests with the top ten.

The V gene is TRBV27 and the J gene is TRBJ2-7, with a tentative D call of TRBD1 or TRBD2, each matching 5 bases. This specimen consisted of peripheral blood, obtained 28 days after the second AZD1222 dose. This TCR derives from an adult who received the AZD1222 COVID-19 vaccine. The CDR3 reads CASSRRDGSYEQYF. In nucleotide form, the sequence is TGTGCCAGCAGCCGAAGGGACGGCTCCTACGAGCAGTACTTC.